This T cell receptor (beta chain) was sequenced in a study of shared clonotypes between healthy human individuals (dated by TCRdb to about 2020). Broadly, across the study: Two women and three men aged 18 to 49 years were included in the cohort. Per donor, leukapheresis produced somewhere between about 0.94 and 10 billion PBMCs. For each donor, three plates each were used for CD4 naive and CD4 memory, two plates were used for CD8 naive, and one plate was used for CD8 memory. To increase sequencing depth and limit assay-specific biases, TCR repertoire library preparation and sequencing were carried out by different laboratories using diverse techniques. The study deeply sequenced blood TCR repertoires of several healthy adults to estimate repertoire size and the extent of clonotype sharing between individuals. Study-level results and caveats: Pairwise subsampling led to the expectation that sequencing depth would affect the degree of clonotype sharing among donors. Naive subsets generally had larger estimated clonotype richness than memory subsets did. Rarefaction of sorted-subset datasets indicated incomplete sequencing despite the large sequencing depth. Compared with non-shared clonotypes, clonotypes shared by all four sorted-subset donors had higher generation probabilities. Sampling was restricted to blood, and TCR repertoires in tissues likely differ from the TCR repertoires found in blood. The small number of donors limited the genetic and exposure-history diversity represented. Across a few donors, around 5.4% of naive CD4, around 3.5% of naive CD8, about 2% of memory CD4, and under 0.45% of memory CD8 clonotypes were shared.

TCR CDR3 regions were amplified from genomic DNA by multiplex PCR using the deep immunoSEQ assay. Extracted genomic DNA from each cell subset was spread evenly across all wells of several immunoSEQ 96-well plates, with each plate serving as a replicate. Each replicate PCR for sorted subsets received around 200 ng genomic DNA, equal to roughly 33,000 T cell genomes. The purified libraries were quantified using a Qubit 3.0 fluorometer, sized with a Bioanalyzer 2100, and then quantified again using the KAPA Library Quantification kit. Each immunoSEQ 96-well plate was sequenced on its own single-read 150-cycle Illumina NextSeq 550 flow cell. Under the source paper's analysis protocol: Because the immunoSEQ output held only junctional sequences and lacked quality scores, the filtering could not match the filtering applied to full-length reads. Sequences were annotated with PyIR, a Python wrapper for IgBLAST v1.9, and V/J genes and CDR3 were assigned using IMGT germline references. Reads were filtered out if the reads had weak V/J assignments (E-value above 1e-6), no CDR3, stop codons, out-of-frame junctions, or ambiguous translated residues. V3J clonotypes were defined as sequences sharing the same inferred V gene, J gene, and CDR3 amino acid sequence. Percentage overlap between repertoires was computed as shared unique clonotypes divided by the size of the smaller repertoire. RTK rarefaction, the Chao1 estimator, and Recon v2.1 estimates of unobserved clonotypes were used to assess repertoire richness. For all TCRbeta clonotypes obtained by the gDNA method from a few donors, generation probabilities were computed with OLGA. What TCRdb holds here is the immuneACCESS table cut down to in-frame rearrangements. Part of the clones is not present; checked against another copy, under half of the missing clones reflect an unresolved V gene, and the others are unexplained. V, J and clone size reflect that table, while D and trimming were determined from the DNA. The sample has some 2.1 million clones on record, 80% to 95% of them singletons. Together, the top ten hold roughly 1.7% of the sample.

Details on this clone: What antigen it recognizes has not been identified. Within one base of it there is no much larger clone, and no base qualities were kept.

CD8 naive samples were CD45RO-negative cells positively selected for CCR7, giving a CD45RA+CCR7+ population that excluded TemRA cells. The donors were healthy, HIV-negative adults who had no recently reported acute infections or vaccinations. All donors were Caucasian adults living in Nashville, Tennessee, USA. Blood was collected by leukapheresis, and PBMCs were isolated by Ficoll-Histopaque density gradient centrifugation and then cryopreserved in liquid nitrogen vapor phase. Purity and quantity of every magnetically sorted T cell population were checked by analytical flow cytometry. Each sorted fraction had its genomic DNA isolated and then quantified by UV absorbance on a Nanodrop 2000c. The CDR3 covers 16 residues, taking in both the cysteine and the phenylalanine. Only CDR3 DNA remains: 48 bases, in frame from the first base. Looking up the germline V gene yields CDR1 MGHRA and CDR2 YSYEKL. V has 2 bases trimmed and J has 6 bases trimmed; junction bases matching no gene number 4.

The rearrangement combines TRBV4-1 with TRBJ2-1, with 13 bases in between that match TRBD2. The specimen sequenced was naive CD8+ T cells from PBMCs. According to the study, the label for this sample's cell subset or site signals: CD45RA+CCR7+. The receptor's source is a man aged 18-30 years in good health. Some clones in this sample may be carry-over from other donors' samples. Here is the DNA: TGCGCCAGCAGCCAAATAGGACTAGCGGGAGTCAATGAGCAGTTCTTC. Translated, this is CASSQIGLAGVNEQFF.